This T cell receptor beta chain derives from a study of shared clonotypes between healthy human individuals. The study's findings and limits: Generation probability values for non-shared clonotypes were lower than those for clonotypes shared by all four donors.

This CDR3 region has 16 residues. The germline V gene encodes CDR1 SGDLS and CDR2 YYNGEE. The trim removed 4 bases at V and 3 bases at J, leaving 13 bases unmatched. Sequencing used immunoSEQ multiplex PCR; TCRdb keeps in-frame clones, though not all of them. The sample holds 1.6 million or so clones, more than 95% seen once. Worth noting for this clone: What it binds is unknown.

The rearrangement uses TRBV9 and TRBJ2-7; 7 bases line up with TRBD2. The source of this sequence is a man younger than 40 in good health. The sample was naive CD4+ T cells sorted from blood. Subset here: CD45RA+ positively selected. The CDR3 nucleotides read TGTGCCAGCAGCTCCGAGCTAGCGGCATCATTCTACGAGCAGTACTTC. Protein sequence: CASSSELAASFYEQYF.